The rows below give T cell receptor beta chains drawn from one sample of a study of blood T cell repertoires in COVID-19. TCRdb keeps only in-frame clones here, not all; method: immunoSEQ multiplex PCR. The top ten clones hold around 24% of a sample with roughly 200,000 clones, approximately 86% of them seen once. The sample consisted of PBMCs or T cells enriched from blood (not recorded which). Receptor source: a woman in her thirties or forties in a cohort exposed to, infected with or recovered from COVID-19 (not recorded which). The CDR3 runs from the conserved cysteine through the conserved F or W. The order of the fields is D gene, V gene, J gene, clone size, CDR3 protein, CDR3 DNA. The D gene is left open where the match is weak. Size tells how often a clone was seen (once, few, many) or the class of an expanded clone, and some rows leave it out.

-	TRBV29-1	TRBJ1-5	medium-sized	CSVEVGFRRPQHF	TGCAGCGTTGAGGTTGGCTTCAGGCGGCCCCAGCATTTT
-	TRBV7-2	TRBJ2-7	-	CASSSPSRGVFQDEQYF	TGTGCCAGCAGCTCCCCTAGTCGGGGAGTCTTTCAAGACGAGCAGTACTTC
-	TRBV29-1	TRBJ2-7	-	CSVDGGYNEQYF	TGCAGCGTTGACGGGGGTTACAACGAGCAGTACTTC
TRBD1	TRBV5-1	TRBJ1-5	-	CASSWTGDRNQPQHF	TGCGCCAGCAGCTGGACAGGGGATAGAAATCAGCCCCAGCATTTT
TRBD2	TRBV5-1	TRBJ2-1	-	CASSYGGSSYNEQFF	TGCGCCAGCAGTTACGGGGGGAGCTCCTACAATGAGCAGTTCTTC
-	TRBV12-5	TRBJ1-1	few	CASGFGGHNTEAFF	TGTGCTAGTGGTTTTGGGGGACATAACACTGAAGCTTTCTTT
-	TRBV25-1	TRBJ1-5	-	CASSEGSVYSNQPQHF	TGTGCCAGCAGTGAAGGCAGCGTTTATAGCAATCAGCCCCAGCATTTT
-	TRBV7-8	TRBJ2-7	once	CASSLYRETYEQYF	TGTGCCAGCAGCTTATACAGGGAAACCTACGAGCAGTACTTC
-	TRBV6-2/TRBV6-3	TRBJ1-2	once	CASSWPRGDRSNYGYTF	TGTGCCAGCAGTTGGCCGCGGGGCGATAGATCTAACTATGGCTACACCTTC
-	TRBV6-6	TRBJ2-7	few	CASSGTNYEQYF	TGTGCCAGCAGTGGGACAAACTACGAGCAGTACTTC
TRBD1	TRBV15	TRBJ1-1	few	CATSITGGNTEAFF	TGTGCCACCAGCATTACAGGGGGGAACACTGAAGCTTTCTTT
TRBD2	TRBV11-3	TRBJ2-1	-	CASSLERGDEQFF	TGTGCCAGCAGCTTGGAGCGGGGAGATGAGCAGTTCTTC
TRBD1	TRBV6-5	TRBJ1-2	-	CASSRDSPGSYTF	TGTGCCAGCAGTCGGGACAGTCCGGGGAGCTACACCTTC
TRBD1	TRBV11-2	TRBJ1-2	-	CASSSGGAGYTF	TGTGCCAGCAGCTCAGGGGGCGCGGGCTACACCTTC
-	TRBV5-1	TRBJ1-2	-	CASAANGGYTF	TGCGCCAGCGCCGCGAATGGTGGCTACACCTTC
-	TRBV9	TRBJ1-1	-	CASSAPLGLNTEAFF	TGTGCCAGCAGCGCCCCTCTTGGGCTCAACACTGAAGCTTTCTTT
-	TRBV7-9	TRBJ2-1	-	CASSGGPRTRREQFF	TGTGCCAGCAGCGGGGGCCCCCGGACGCGCAGGGAGCAGTTCTTC
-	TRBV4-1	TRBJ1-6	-	CASSQAHSSYNSPLHF	TGCGCCAGCAGCCAAGCCCACAGCTCCTATAATTCACCCCTCCACTTT
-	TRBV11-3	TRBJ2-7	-	CASSRTRNYEQYF	TGTGCCAGCAGCCGGACAAGGAACTACGAGCAGTACTTC
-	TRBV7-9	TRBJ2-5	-	CASSLVGRAKETQYF	TGTGCCAGCAGCTTAGTGGGGCGCGCTAAAGAGACCCAGTACTTC
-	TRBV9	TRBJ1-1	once	CASSVASLPLAEAFF	TGTGCCAGCAGCGTAGCAAGCCTCCCGCTCGCTGAAGCTTTCTTT
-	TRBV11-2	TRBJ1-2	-	CASSLGGRGNYGYTF	TGTGCCAGCAGCTTGGGAGGGCGCGGTAACTATGGCTACACCTTC
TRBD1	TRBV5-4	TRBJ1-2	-	CASSFRQGAWGGYTF	TGTGCCAGCAGCTTCCGACAGGGGGCATGGGGTGGCTACACCTTC
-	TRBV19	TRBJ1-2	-	CASSEQGDYGYTF	TGTGCCAGTAGCGAACAGGGCGACTATGGCTACACCTTC
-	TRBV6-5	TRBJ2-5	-	CASTTGGHIQETQYF	TGTGCCAGCACGACGGGGGGACACATTCAAGAGACCCAGTACTTC
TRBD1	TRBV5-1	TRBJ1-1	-	CASSLDRGLTEAFF	TGCGCCAGCAGCTTGGACAGGGGTCTCACTGAAGCTTTCTTT
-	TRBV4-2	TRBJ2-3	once	CASSRRSGEGLDTQYF	TGTGCCAGCAGCCGTCGTAGCGGTGAAGGATTAGATACGCAGTATTTT
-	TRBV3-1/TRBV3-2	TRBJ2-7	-	CASSPGSYEQYF	TGTGCCAGCAGCCCGGGGTCCTACGAGCAGTACTTC
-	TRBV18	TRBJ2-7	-	CASSPRRIGQYEQYF	TGTGCCAGCTCACCGAGGCGGATAGGACAGTACGAGCAGTACTTC
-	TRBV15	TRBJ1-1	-	CATSRSKEGIGTEAFF	TGTGCCACCAGCAGATCAAAGGAGGGAATTGGTACTGAAGCTTTCTTT
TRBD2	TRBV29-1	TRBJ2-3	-	CSGKGSSGADTQYF	TGCAGCGGGAAGGGGTCTAGCGGGGCAGATACGCAGTATTTT
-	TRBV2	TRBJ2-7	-	CASSDFVISYEQYF	TGTGCCAGCAGTGACTTCGTTATCTCCTACGAGCAGTACTTC